The present T cell receptor (beta chain) was sequenced within a study of T cells in Graves' hyperthyroidism and ophthalmopathy. Overall study findings and caveats: A median around six months before onset, the model predicted ophthalmopathy. Ophthalmopathy stood apart from stable hyperthyroidism in a 13 V-J model.

The diagnostic basis comprised clinical symptoms, serum thyroxine and TRAb, thyroid ultrasound and orbital computed tomography. The source material, RNA transcripts, was used to amplify TCR beta CDR3 regions. The TCR CDR3 was amplified in a first-round RT-PCR using the HTBI primer set. TCRdb fed the multiplex PCR reads into MiXCR, producing one record per CDR3 protein. The table includes some 510,000 distinct CDR3 sequences, roughly 20% detected once. In regard to this clonotype: Its target is not known.

This CDR3 is built from 12 residues. V gave up 4 bases and J gave up 5 bases, with 8 bases separating them. Per germline, CDR1 MNHEY and CDR2 SVGEGT. This clonotype was sampled from a man in his late teens or twenties with Graves' hyperthyroidism. The rearrangement links TRBV6-2 or TRBV6-3 to TRBJ1-2; no reliable D call. Sequencing used blood. The CDR3 region is CASSWREYGYTF. Written as DNA, the CDR3 is TGTGCCAGCAGTTGGAGGGAATATGGCTACACCTTC.